This TCR beta chain came from a study of T cell repertoires in cytomegalovirus infection. Looking at the study overall: The public TCR beta signatures pointed to both CMV infection and matching HLA type. General observations from the study: Predominance within the ex vivo response was attributable to HLA-C-restricted CMV-specific TCR beta clonotypes. The study identified carriers of CMV plus the relevant HLA from cumulative public TCR beta family frequency.

This clonotype was picked up many times. The antigen remains unidentified. One entry per CDR3 protein results from TCRdb running MiXCR on the reads. Among approximately 70,000 distinct CDR3 sequences listed, 4% were seen once. The V gene end was trimmed by 5 bases and the J gene end by 2 bases; junction bases not matched to a gene: 13. The CDR3 is 18 residues long. The V gene's germline CDR1 is SGHVS and CDR2 FQNEAQ. Sequenced: PBMCs. The chain uses TRBV7-8 and TRBJ2-1, with 9 bases that match TRBD2. The sequence was collected from a human donor in good health (CMV status not recorded). Some clones in this sample may be carry-over from other donors' samples. The CDR3 protein is CASSQGFRSSGTYNEQFF. For the CDR3, the DNA is TGTGCCAGCAGCCAGGGTTTTCGATCTAGCGGGACCTACAATGAGCAGTTCTTC.